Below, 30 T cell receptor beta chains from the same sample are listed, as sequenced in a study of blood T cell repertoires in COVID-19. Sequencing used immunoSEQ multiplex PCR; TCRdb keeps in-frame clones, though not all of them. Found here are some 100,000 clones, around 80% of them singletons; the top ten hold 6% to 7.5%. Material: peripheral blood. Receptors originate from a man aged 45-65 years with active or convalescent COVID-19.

CDR3 DNA: TGTGCCAGCAGACCGACCCGACTCGACACAGATACGCAGTATTTT. Its protein is CASRPTRLDTDTQYF. The gene calls are TRBV5-4 and TRBJ2-3; no clear D. In germline, CDR1 is SGHNT, CDR2 YYREEE (reference sequence). V shed 5 bases and J shed 2 bases, with 15 bases lying between them. This CDR3 contains 15 residues.

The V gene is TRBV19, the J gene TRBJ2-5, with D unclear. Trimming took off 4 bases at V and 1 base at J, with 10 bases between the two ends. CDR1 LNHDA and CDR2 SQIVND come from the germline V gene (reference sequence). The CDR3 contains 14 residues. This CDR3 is CASSNLGPQETQYF. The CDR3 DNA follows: TGTGCCAGTAGTAATCTAGGTCCCCAAGAGACCCAGTACTTC.

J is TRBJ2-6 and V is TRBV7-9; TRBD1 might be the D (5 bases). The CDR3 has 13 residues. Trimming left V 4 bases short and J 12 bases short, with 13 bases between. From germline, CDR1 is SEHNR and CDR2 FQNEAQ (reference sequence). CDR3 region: CASSYGHGGVLTF. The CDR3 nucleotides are TGTGCCAGCAGCTACGGACACGGTGGCGTCCTGACTTTC.

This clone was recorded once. CDR3 bases: TGTGCCAGCAGTGAGGGCAGGGGGATACCCTACAATGAGCAGTTCTTC. This translates into CASSEGRGIPYNEQFF. This chain connects TRBV6-1 to TRBJ2-1; 7 bases agree with TRBD1. The V and J ends lost 3 bases and 2 bases, in that order; junction bases with no gene match: 7. This CDR3 is built from 16 residues. The germline gives CDR1 MNHNS, CDR2 SASEGT.

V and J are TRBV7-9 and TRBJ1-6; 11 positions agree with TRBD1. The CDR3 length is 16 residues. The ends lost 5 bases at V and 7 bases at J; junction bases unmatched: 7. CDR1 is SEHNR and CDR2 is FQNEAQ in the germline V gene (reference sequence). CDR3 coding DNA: TGTGCCAGCAGCCCAGGGGACAGGGGGTACAATTCACCCCTCCACTTT. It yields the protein CASSPGDRGYNSPLHF. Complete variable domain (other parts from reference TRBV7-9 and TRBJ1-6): DTGVSQNPRHKITKRGQNVTFRCDPISEHNRLYWYRQTLGQGPEFLTYFQNEAQLEKSRLLSDRFSAERPKGSFSTLEIQRTEQGDSAMYLCASSPGDRGYNSPLHFGNGTRLTVT.

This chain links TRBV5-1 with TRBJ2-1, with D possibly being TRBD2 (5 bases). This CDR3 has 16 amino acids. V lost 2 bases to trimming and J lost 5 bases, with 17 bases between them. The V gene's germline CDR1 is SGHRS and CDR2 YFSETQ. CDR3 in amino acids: CASSFQAEVADNEQFF. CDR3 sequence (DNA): TGCGCCAGCAGCTTTCAGGCGGAGGTTGCTGACAATGAGCAGTTCTTC.

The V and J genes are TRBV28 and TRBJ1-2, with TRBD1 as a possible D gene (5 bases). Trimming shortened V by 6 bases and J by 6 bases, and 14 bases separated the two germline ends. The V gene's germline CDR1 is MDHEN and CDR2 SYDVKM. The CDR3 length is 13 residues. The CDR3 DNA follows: TGTGCCAGCAGCCTCGGGGACTGGAATGGCTACACCTTC. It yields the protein CASSLGDWNGYTF.

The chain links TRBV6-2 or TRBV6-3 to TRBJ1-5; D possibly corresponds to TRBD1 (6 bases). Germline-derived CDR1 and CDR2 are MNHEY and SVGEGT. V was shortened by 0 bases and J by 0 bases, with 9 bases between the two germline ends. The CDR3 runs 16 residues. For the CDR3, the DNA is TGTGCCAGCAGTTACTCGGGACACTCTAGCAATCAGCCCCAGCATTTT. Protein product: CASSYSGHSSNQPQHF.

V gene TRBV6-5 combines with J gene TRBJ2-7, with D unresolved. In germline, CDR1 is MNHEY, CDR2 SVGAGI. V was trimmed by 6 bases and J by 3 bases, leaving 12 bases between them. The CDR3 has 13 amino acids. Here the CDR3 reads CASRSGQFYEQYF. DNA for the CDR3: TGTGCCAGCAGATCGGGTCAATTCTACGAGCAGTACTTC.

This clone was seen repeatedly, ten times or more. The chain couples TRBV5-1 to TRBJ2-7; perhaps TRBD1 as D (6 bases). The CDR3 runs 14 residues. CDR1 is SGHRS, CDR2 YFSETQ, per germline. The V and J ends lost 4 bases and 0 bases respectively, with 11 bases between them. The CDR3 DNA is TGCGCCAGCAGCGAGACAGGTGTCTCCTACGAGCAGTACGTC. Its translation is CASSETGVSYEQYV.

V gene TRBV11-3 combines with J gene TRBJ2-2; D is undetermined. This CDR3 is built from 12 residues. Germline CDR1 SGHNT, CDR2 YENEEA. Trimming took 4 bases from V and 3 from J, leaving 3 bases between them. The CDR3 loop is CASSSYTGELFF. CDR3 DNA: TGTGCCAGCAGCTCCTACACCGGGGAGCTGTTTTTT. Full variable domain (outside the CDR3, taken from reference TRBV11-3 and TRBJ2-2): EAGVVQSPRYKIIEKKQPVAFWCNPISGHNTLYWYLQNLGQGPELLIRYENEEAVDDSQLPKDRFSAERLKGVDSTLKIQPAELGDSAVYLCASSSYTGELFFGEGSRLTVL.

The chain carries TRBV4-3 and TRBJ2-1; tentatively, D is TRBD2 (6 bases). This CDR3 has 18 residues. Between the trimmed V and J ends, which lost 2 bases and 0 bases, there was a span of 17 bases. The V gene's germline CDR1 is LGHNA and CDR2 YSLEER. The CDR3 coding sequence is TGCGCCAGCAGCCAATCGACGACTAGACTCAACTCCTACAATGAGCAGTTCTTC. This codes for CASSQSTTRLNSYNEQFF.

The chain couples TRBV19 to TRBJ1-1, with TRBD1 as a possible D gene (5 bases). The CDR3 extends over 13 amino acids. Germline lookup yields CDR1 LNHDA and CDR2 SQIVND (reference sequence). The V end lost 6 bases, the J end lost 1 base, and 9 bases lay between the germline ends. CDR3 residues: CASRLQENTEAFF. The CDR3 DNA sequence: TGTGCCAGTAGGCTACAGGAGAACACTGAAGCTTTCTTT.

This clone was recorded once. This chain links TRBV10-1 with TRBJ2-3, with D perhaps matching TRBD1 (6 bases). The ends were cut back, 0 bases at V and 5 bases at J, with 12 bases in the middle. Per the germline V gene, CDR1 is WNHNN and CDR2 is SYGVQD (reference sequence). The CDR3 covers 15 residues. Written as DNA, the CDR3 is TGCGCCAGCAGTGAGTCGATGGGGGCAAAAGATACGCAGTATTTT. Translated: CASSESMGAKDTQYF.

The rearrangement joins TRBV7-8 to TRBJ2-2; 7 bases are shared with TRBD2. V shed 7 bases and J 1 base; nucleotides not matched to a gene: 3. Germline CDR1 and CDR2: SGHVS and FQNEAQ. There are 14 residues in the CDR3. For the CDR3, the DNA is TGTGCCAGCACGGCTAGCGGGAACACCGGGGAGCTGTTTTTT. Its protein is CASTASGNTGELFF.

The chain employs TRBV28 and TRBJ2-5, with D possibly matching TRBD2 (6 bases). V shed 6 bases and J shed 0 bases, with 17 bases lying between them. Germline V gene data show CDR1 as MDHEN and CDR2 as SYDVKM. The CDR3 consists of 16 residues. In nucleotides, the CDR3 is TGTGCCAGCAGCAGTCTCGCGGGGACGTACCAAGAGACCCAGTACTTC. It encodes CASSSLAGTYQETQYF.

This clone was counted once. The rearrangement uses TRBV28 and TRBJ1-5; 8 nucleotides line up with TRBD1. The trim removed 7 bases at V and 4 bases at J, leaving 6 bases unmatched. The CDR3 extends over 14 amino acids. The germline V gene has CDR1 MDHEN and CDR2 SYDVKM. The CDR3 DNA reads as TGTGCCAGCACCAACACAGGGGGTAATCAGCCCCAGCATTTT. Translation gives CASTNTGGNQPQHF.

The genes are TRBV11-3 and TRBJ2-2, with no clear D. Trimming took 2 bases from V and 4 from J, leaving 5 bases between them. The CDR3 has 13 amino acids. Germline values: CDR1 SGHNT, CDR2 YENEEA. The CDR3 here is CASSLTRTGELFF. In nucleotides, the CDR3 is TGTGCCAGCAGCTTAACTCGCACCGGGGAGCTGTTTTTT.

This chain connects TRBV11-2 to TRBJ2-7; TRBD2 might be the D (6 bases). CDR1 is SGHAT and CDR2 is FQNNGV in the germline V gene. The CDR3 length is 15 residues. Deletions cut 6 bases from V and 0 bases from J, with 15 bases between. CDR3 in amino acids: CASRRAGTASYEQYF. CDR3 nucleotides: TGTGCCAGCAGACGTGCCGGGACTGCCTCCTACGAGCAGTACTTC.

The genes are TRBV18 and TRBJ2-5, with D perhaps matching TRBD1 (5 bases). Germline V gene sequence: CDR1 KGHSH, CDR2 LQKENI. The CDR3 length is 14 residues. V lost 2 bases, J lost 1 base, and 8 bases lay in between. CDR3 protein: CASSPAGAQETQYF. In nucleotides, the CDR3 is TGTGCCAGCTCACCAGCTGGGGCCCAAGAGACCCAGTACTTC. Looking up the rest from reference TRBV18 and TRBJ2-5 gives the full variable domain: NAGVMQNPRHLVRRRGQEARLRCSPMKGHSHVYWYRQLPEEGLKFMVYLQKENIIDESGMPKERFSAEFPKEGPSILRIQQVVRGDSAAYFCASSPAGAQETQYFGPGTRLLVL.

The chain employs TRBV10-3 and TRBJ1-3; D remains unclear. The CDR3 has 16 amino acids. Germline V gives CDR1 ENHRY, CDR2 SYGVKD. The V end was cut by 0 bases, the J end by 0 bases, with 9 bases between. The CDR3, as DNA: TGTGCCATCAGTGAGTCGAGGCAGAGCTCTGGAAACACCATATATTTT. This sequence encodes CAISESRQSSGNTIYF.

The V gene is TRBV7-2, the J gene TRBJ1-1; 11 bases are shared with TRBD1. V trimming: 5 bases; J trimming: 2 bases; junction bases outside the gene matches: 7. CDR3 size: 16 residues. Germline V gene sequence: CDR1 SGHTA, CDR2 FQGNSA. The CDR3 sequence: CASSPRTGGENTEAFF. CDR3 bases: TGTGCCAGCAGCCCCCGGACAGGGGGCGAAAACACTGAAGCTTTCTTT.

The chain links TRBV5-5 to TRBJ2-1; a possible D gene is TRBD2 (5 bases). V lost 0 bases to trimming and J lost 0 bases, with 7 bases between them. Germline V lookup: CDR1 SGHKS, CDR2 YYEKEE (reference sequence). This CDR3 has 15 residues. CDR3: CASSLVRGSYNEQFF. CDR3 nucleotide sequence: TGTGCCAGCAGCTTGGTCCGGGGCTCCTACAATGAGCAGTTCTTC.

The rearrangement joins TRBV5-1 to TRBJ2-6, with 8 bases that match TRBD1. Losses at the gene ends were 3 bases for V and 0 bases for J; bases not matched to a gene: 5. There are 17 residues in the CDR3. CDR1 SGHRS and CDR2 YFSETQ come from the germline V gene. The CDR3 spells CASSSGTGASGANVLTF. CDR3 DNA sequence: TGCGCCAGCAGCTCCGGGACAGGAGCCTCTGGGGCCAACGTCCTGACTTTC.

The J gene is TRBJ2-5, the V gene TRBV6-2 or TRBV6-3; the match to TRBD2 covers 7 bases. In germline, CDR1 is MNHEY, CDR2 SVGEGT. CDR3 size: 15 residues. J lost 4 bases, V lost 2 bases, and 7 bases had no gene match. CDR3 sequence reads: CASSYRRGVAETQYF. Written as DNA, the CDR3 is TGTGCCAGCAGTTACCGTCGGGGGGTGGCAGAGACCCAGTACTTC.

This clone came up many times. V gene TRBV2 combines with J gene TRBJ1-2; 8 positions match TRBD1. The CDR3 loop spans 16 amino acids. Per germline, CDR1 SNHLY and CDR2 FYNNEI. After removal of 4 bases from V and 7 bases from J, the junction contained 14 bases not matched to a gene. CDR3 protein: CASSVQGAGAGGGYTF. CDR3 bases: TGTGCCAGCAGTGTTCAGGGGGCCGGAGCTGGGGGTGGCTACACCTTC.

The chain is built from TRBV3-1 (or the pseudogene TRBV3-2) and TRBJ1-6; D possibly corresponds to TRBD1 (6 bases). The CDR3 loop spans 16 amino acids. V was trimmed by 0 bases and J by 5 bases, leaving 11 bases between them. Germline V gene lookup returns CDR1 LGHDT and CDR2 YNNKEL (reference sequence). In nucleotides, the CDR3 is TGTGCCAGCAGCCAAGATCCACAGGGTAATAATTCACCCCTCCACTTT. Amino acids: CASSQDPQGNNSPLHF.

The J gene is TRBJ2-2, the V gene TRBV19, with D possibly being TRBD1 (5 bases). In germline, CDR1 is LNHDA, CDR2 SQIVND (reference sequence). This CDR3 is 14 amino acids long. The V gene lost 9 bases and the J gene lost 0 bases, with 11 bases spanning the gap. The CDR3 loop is CASSGAPNTGELFF. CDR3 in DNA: TGTGCCAGCTCTGGGGCACCGAACACCGGGGAGCTGTTTTTT.

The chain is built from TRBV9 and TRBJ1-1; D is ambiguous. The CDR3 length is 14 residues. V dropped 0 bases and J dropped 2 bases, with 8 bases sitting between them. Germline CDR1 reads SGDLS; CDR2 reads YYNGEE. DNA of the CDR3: TGTGCCAGCAGCGTAGCTCCGTCTAACACTGAAGCTTTCTTT. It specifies CASSVAPSNTEAFF.

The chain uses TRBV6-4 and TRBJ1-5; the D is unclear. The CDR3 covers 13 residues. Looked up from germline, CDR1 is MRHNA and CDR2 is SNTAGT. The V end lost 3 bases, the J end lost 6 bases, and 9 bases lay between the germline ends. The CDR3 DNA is TGTGCCAGCAGTGAGCGTGGGCCTCAGCCCCAGCATTTT. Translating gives CASSERGPQPQHF.